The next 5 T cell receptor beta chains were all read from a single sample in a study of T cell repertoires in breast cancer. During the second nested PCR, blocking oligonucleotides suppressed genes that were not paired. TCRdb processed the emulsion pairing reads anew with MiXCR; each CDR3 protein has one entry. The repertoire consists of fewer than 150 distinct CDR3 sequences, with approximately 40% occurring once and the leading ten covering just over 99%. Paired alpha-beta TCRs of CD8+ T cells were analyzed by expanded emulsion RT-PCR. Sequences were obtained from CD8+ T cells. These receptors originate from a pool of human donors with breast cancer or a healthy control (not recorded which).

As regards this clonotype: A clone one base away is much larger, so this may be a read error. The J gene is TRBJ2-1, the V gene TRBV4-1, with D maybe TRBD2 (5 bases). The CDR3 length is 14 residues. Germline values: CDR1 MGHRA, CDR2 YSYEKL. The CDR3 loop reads CASSQRTLLDERFF. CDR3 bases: TGTGCCAGCAGCCAACGGACTCTACTGGATGAGCGGTTCTTT.

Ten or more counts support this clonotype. The CDR3 is CASSALSANEKLFF. CDR3 bases: TGTGCCAGCAGCGCCCTGTCGGCTAATGAAAAACTGTTTTTT. The gene calls are TRBV7-6 and TRBJ1-4; D not resolved. CDR3 length: 14 amino acids. V lost 5 bases to trimming and J lost 3 bases, with 10 bases between them. Germline V gives CDR1 SGHVS, CDR2 FNYEAQ. Supplemented by reference TRBV7-6 and TRBJ1-4, the full variable domain reads GAGVSQSPRYKVTKRGQDVALRCDPISGHVSLYWYRQALGQGPEFLTYFNYEAQQDKSGLPNDRFSAERPEGSISTLTIQRTEQRDSAMYRCASSALSANEKLFFGSGTQLSVL.

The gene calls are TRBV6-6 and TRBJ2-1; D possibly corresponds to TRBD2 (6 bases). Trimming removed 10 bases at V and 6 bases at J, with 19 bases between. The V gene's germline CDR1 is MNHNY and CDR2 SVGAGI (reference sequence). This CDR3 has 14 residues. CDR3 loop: CAINWRAISNEQFF. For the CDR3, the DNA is TGTGCCATCAACTGGAGGGCCATTAGCAATGAGCAGTTCTTC.

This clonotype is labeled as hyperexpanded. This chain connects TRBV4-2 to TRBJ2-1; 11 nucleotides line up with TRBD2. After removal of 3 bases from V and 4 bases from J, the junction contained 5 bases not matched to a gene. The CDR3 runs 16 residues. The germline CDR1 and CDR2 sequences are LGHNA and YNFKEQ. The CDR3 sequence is CASSQLTSGIYNEQFF. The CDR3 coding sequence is TGTGCCAGCAGCCAGCTGACTAGCGGGATATACAATGAGCAGTTCTTC.

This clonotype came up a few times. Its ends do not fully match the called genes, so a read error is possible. CDR3: CSSSQLTIGIYNEQFF. In DNA form, the CDR3 reads TGTTCCAGCAGCCAGCTGACTATCGGTATATACAATGAGCAGTTCTTC. The rearrangement joins TRBV4-2 to TRBJ2-1; a possible D gene is TRBD2 (5 bases). The CDR3 loop spans 16 amino acids. In germline, CDR1 is LGHNA, CDR2 YNFKEQ.